This TCR beta chain stems from a study of cytomegalovirus exposure and HLA in healthy donors (dated 2017 in TCRdb). Study-level background: According to an earlier analysis of 587 of the donors, about 179 million T cells yielded 120 million or so unique TCR beta sequences and about 280 Gb of sequence data. Roughly 300 gigabases of sequencing data and tens of millions of unique TCR sequences were included in an early release covering several hundred HLA-typed donors. The genetic ancestry cluster associated with self-reported Caucasian donors included over 65% of the roughly 400 genotyped donors. The aim of the study was to test whether cataloging public T cell receptors could identify signatures of past pathogen exposure. The T cell repertoires of around 670 subjects were profiled by immunosequencing and related to cytomegalovirus serostatus. In addition to the first cohort of several hundred subjects, a separate validation cohort of about 120 different subjects was used. The study combined high-throughput TCR immunosequencing, statistical association of individual TCRs with disease status, and machine learning to predict cytomegalovirus infection status. To study patterns of TCR occurrence, a later analysis re-analyzed previously published TCR beta repertoires from several hundred donors and added high-resolution HLA genotyping. In the later analysis, no new phenotypic data were used to find candidate immune exposures; instead, reliance was placed on TCR beta sequences and their occurrence across donors. In an earlier analysis of a few hundred of the donors, high-throughput TCR beta sequencing was used to judge whether each TCR beta V gene segment behaved as functional or pseudogenic. Donor age, sex, ethnicity and CMV serostatus were compiled alongside the repertoire data. A later genetic analysis used genome-wide SNP genotypes for about 65% of the roughly 670 donors, treating that subset as a discovery cohort. Every discovery cohort repertoire had been produced on one sequencing platform. HLA typing covered class I and class II loci at four-digit resolution. Typing coverage differed by locus: A, B, C, DRB1 and DQB1 were typed in roughly 629-640 donors, DQA1 in about 500, DPA1 in roughly 590, and DPB1 in approximately 450. About five DR-DQ haplotypes were treated as single units for association and clustering because of strong linkage in the cohort. On average, roughly 200,000 unique TCR beta nucleotide sequences were sequenced per donor among 398 genotyped donors of the cohort, with roughly 18% of those sequences being non-productive. General findings and caveats noted by the study authors: In vitro tests confirmed that a few of the cytomegalovirus-associated TCR beta chains recognize cytomegalovirus antigens. CMV serostatus was the only immune exposure information available for the cohort. Across donors, most TCR sequences were observed very rarely, whereas some public TCRs were present in many individuals. A further reported finding was that TCR beta sequences accurately predicted the HLA-A and HLA-B alleles for most subjects in the first cohort. The cohort was sequenced for TCR beta chains only, and without alpha or paired-chain data the features that could be detected were limited. Because HLA typing was unavailable for some donors at each locus, only the typed subset was used in association tests. Linkage disequilibrium might explain the correlated functional status among segregating V segments, but an unknown experimental factor could not be ruled out. The study gave a list of around 170 TCR beta chains associated with cytomegalovirus. A cluster of highly shared sequence variants was judged likely to represent a technical artifact of the sequencing pipeline. The authors suggested that the approach could potentially be generalized to other disease states and immunological phenotypes. According to a later analysis, most CMV-associated TCR beta chains appeared to be HLA-restricted, and the HLA associations seemed to be driven largely by CMV exposure. Broadly in line with IMGT annotations, most TCR beta V segments showed up in productive rearrangements about 87% or about 30% of the time in an earlier analysis of some 590 of the donors. Compared with equally common non-associated chains, HLA-associated TCR beta chains in a later analysis were more clonally expanded and had lower generation probabilities. A later genetic analysis associated a missense DCLRE1C variant with V-gene and J-gene trimming of TCR beta chains, and an independent cohort replicated the association. Cytomegalovirus status was reported to be diagnosed by the classifier with high specificity and sensitivity in both the original and validation cohorts. When HLA alleles, especially DR and DQ, strongly co-occurred, TCR associations were difficult to assign to individual alleles. The earlier analysis of nearly 600 of the donors excluded some 15 rarely observed V segments, including chromosome 9 orphons, because counts were too low. A later genetic analysis reported fewer N-insertions in productive TCRs among donors in an Asian-associated ancestry cluster than the roughly 700-donor mean. Some IMGT-functional V segments, including TRBV6-2 and TRBV6-3, could not be told apart with the 87-base-pair reads, so those segments were excluded. Presence/absence analyses assumed roughly uniform sequencing depth across donors, an assumption that may not hold. Several of the top co-occurrence clusters appeared to be linked to parvovirus B19, influenza, CMV and Epstein-Barr virus, according to a later analysis. In a later analysis, TCR association rates were found to vary across HLA loci, with the most associated TCRs seen for DRB1 alleles and the fewest for HLA-C alleles. At a false discovery rate of 0.05, a later analysis linked fewer than 20,000 TCR beta sequences to specific HLA alleles.

Points on this clone: Its antigen has not been determined. There are no base qualities to consult, and no much larger clone falls within one base.

Library prep was done by the immunoSEQ multiplex PCR assay. For the multiplex PCR, a mixture combining 60 forward primers for TCR Vbeta segments and 13 reverse primers for TCR Jbeta segments was used. The CDR3 region of rearranged TCR beta genes was amplified from genomic DNA with a multiplex PCR assay. Amplified TCR beta libraries were sequenced as 87-base-pair reads on the Illumina HiSeq System. Concerning the study's data processing: A later analysis tallied 80 million to 95 million unique TCR beta chains across the 610 or so repertoires, and approximately 12 million of those chains were shared by two or more donors. To remove PCR and sequencing errors, raw reads were error-corrected and collapsed into unique sequences using a nearest-neighbor algorithm that merged closely related sequences. CDR3 sequences were aligned to IMGT reference sequences to assign V, D and J gene segments. Each retained sequence needed at least a six-nucleotide match to both a V gene segment and a J gene segment. A rearrangement counted as productive if the CDR3 had no stop codons and remained in frame with V and J, and every other rearrangement counted as non-productive. CDR3 was defined according to IMGT convention as the region running from the second conserved V-encoded cysteine to the conserved J-encoded phenylalanine. The earlier analysis of about 640 of the donors excluded any sequence lacking an unambiguous match to a single V gene segment. An earlier analysis of under 750 of the donors called V segments functional above 56.7% productive rearrangements and segregating when the between-donor standard deviation exceeded 5%. A statistical classification framework was developed to diagnose cytomegalovirus status using the catalog of TCR beta chain sequences. In a later analysis, V and J genes were assigned by comparing TCR nucleotide sequences against IMGT/GENE-DB human TR gene sequences. A later analysis assigned CDR3 sequences and most-parsimonious VDJ recombination scenarios with the TCRdist pipeline. In a later analysis, each TCR beta chain was defined by its CDR3 amino acid sequence together with its V-gene family, and reads without a unique V-gene family were excluded. As a way to deal with suspected cross-contamination and a sequencing artifact, a later analysis dropped 592 nucleotide sequences that were highly shared and had low generation probability. For each public chain, a later analysis derived a clonal expansion index from normalized ranks of inferred template counts within each repertoire. A later analysis computed generation probabilities with a VDJ recombination model fitted to out-of-frame rearrangements, and checked the results against IGoR. In a later analysis, hypergeometric tests were used to score TCR-TCR, TCR-HLA and TCR-CMV co-occurrence, with a repertoire-size bias correction applied to TCR pairs. A later analysis estimated false discovery rates by permuting HLA or CMV assignments 20 times. In a later analysis, co-occurring TCRs were grouped with DBSCAN, and TCRdist sequence similarity was added when clustering was performed within HLA-allele-positive subsets. Repertoires with fewer than 30,000 or more than 120,000 public chains, plus five repertoires with anomalous nucleotide sharing, were excluded from co-occurrence clustering. TCRdb retrieved this table from immuneACCESS and kept in-frame rearrangements only. Not all clones are present; in checked studies, unresolved V genes account for under half, and no reason is known for the remainder. That table gives V, J and clone size, and the DNA gave D and trimming. Recorded for this sample are 40,000 to 55,000 clones; about 73% of them occurred a single time. Approximately 2.7% of the sample is taken by the ten largest.

The germline V gene sets CDR1 to MNHNS and CDR2 to SASEGT. Here V drops 8 bases and J drops 7 bases, and the junction holds 13 bases not matched to any gene. The CDR3, from cysteine to phenylalanine, totals 14 residues. The retained sequence is limited to the CDR3, 42 bases, with the frame set at the first base. The cohort consisted of 600 to 700 healthy bone marrow donors. At the time of sampling, every cohort member was nominally healthy, though immune exposures that went unrecorded were likely present. The donor was CMV seronegative and was included in the group of 352 seronegative cohort members. Every donor gave a peripheral blood sample, and the peripheral blood mononuclear cells from that sample were used for TCR beta sequencing. Genomic DNA was extracted from the blood cell samples with the Qiagen DNeasy Blood Extraction Kit.

The rearrangement combines TRBV6-1 with TRBJ1-2, with TRBD1 identical over 7 junction bases. This TCR was recovered from a man between 18 and 35 years old in good health and CMV-seronegative. Sequenced material: PBMCs. The CDR3 loop reads CASDAQTGWSGYTF. The nucleotide sequence is given as TGTGCCAGCGATGCCCAGACAGGGTGGAGTGGCTACACCTTC.